Listed here is a single TCR beta chain. In the original analysis: Estimated nucleated cell counts came from reference gene primer amplification. TCRdb keeps only in-frame clones here, not all; method: immunoSEQ multiplex PCR. V and J calls and clone size are given by that table; D and trimming were obtained from the DNA. The table lists a few hundred thousand clones, over 75% of them singletons. The data derive from a study of blood T cell repertoires in COVID-19. Study overall: Acute and convalescent COVID-19 specimens originated in the United States, Italy and Spain. T cells, B-cell-depleted T cells, or PBMCs provided the cDNA or gDNA that served as material.

Germline V gene lookup returns CDR1 SGHTA and CDR2 FQGNSA. Trimming cost V 5 bases and J 4 bases, with 17 bases left between them. This CDR3 comprises 15 residues. The specimen sequenced was peripheral blood. The chain has TRBV7-2 and TRBJ1-2, with D perhaps matching TRBD1 (5 bases). The receptor was isolated from a human donor in a cohort sampled during active COVID-19. CDR3 in amino acids: CASSPPGLRFYGYTF. The CDR3 region has the DNA TGTGCCAGCAGCCCTCCAGGGCTTAGATTCTATGGCTACACCTTC.